Below are 28 T cell receptor beta chains sequenced from a single sample in a study of monozygotic twins with inflammatory bowel disease. TCRdb reprocessed the 5' RACE reads and reports one entry per CDR3 protein, with no DNA. Here the sample table reports about 160,000 distinct CDR3 sequences. Source material: blood. The receptors come from a human donor with ulcerative colitis or Crohn's disease, or a healthy co-twin of an affected twin (not recorded which).

The chain joins TRBV2 to TRBJ2-2; the TCRdb call, TRBD1, lacks DNA for checking. The CDR3 is made up of 14 amino acids. Germline values: CDR1 SNHLY, CDR2 FYNNEI. CDR3 sequence: CASSVWTVLGELFF. Looking up the rest from reference TRBV2 and TRBJ2-2 gives the full variable domain: EPEVTQTPSHQVTQMGQEVILRCVPISNHLYFYWYRQILGQKVEFLVSFYNNEISEKSEIFDDQFSVERPDGSNFTLKIRSTKLEDSAMYFCASSVWTVLGELFFGEGSRLTVL.

The rearrangement uses TRBV7-3 and TRBJ2-1; lacking DNA, the TRBD2 call made by TCRdb goes unchecked. Germline V gene lookup returns CDR1 SGHTA and CDR2 FQGTGA. CDR3 length: 15 amino acids. CDR3 region: CASSLSGRVHNEQFF. Using reference TRBV7-3 and TRBJ2-1 for the parts outside the CDR3, the full variable domain is GAGVSQTPSNKVTEKGKYVELRCDPISGHTALYWYRQSLGQGPEFLIYFQGTGAADDSGLPNDRFFAVRPEGSVSTLKIQRTERGDSAVYLCASSLSGRVHNEQFFGPGTRLTVL.

The chain joins TRBV3-1 to TRBJ2-3; TCRdb calls TRBD2, which cannot be checked without DNA. CDR1 and CDR2 (germline): LGHDT, YNNKEL (reference sequence). This CDR3 has 19 residues. CDR3 sequence reads: CASSPPVMGLAGDTDTQYF.

The chain has TRBV15 and TRBJ2-3; TCRdb's D call, TRBD1, is unchecked because there is no DNA. Germline CDR1 is LNHNV and CDR2 is YYDKDF (reference sequence). This CDR3 has 14 residues. CDR3 region: CATSSGRDADTQYF.

The rearrangement uses TRBV27 and TRBJ2-7. Germline V lookup: CDR1 MNHEY, CDR2 SMNVEV (reference sequence). The CDR3 spans 15 residues. CDR3 amino acids: CASSLSGRNSYEQYF.

The V gene is TRBV24-1, the J gene TRBJ2-2. This CDR3 has 12 amino acids. Germline V CDR1 and CDR2: KGHDR, SFDVKD. This chain's CDR3 is CATQKDTGELFF.

V usage is TRBV7-2 and J usage is TRBJ1-6; TCRdb lists TRBD1, though no DNA is available to test this call. The CDR3 is 16 amino acids. Germline V gives CDR1 SGHTA, CDR2 FQGNSA. The CDR3 reads CASSRHPGGRDSPLHF.

The rearrangement links TRBV9 to TRBJ1-3. Germline values: CDR1 SGDLS, CDR2 YYNGEE. This CDR3 has 15 residues. The CDR3 spells CASSNDRYSGNTIYF.

V usage is TRBV7-9 and J usage is TRBJ2-1; checking the TCRdb D call of TRBD1 is not possible without DNA. Germline values: CDR1 SEHNR, CDR2 FQNEAQ (reference sequence). This CDR3 comprises 14 residues. CDR3 sequence reads: CASSQTGSYNEQFF.

V usage is TRBV19 and J usage is TRBJ2-1; the D call of TRBD1 rests on TCRdb alone, since no DNA is present to check it. Germline V CDR1 and CDR2: LNHDA, SQIVND (reference sequence). The CDR3 runs to 12 residues. This CDR3 is CASSRAGNEQFF.

The chain joins TRBV5-1 to TRBJ1-4. Germline V gene lookup returns CDR1 SGHRS and CDR2 YFSETQ. This CDR3 has 15 amino acids. The CDR3 is CASSLGLGRSEKLFF.

The J gene is TRBJ2-3, the V gene TRBV11-2; the D call of TRBD2 rests on TCRdb alone, since no DNA is present to check it. The CDR3 extends over 17 amino acids. Germline V gives CDR1 SGHAT, CDR2 FQNNGV. The CDR3 is CASSLVTTSGSTDTQYF.

The V gene is TRBV2, the J gene TRBJ2-6. The CDR3 is 15 amino acids. The germline CDR1 and CDR2 sequences are SNHLY and FYNNEI. The CDR3: CASSLQRSGANVLTF.

V usage is TRBV28 and J usage is TRBJ1-4. Per the germline V gene, CDR1 is MDHEN and CDR2 is SYDVKM. The CDR3 contains 14 residues. The CDR3 sequence: CASTRRSLVGKLFF.

V is TRBV12-3 or TRBV12-4 and J is TRBJ1-1. The CDR3 is made up of 13 amino acids. CDR3 region: CASSLGFHTEAFF.

The V gene is TRBV7-9, the J gene TRBJ2-5. Germline V gene data show CDR1 as SEHNR and CDR2 as FQNEAQ (reference sequence). The CDR3 sequence is 13 residues long. The CDR3 is CAGSLGHQETQYF.

CDR3 residues: CASSLPDRRNTGAFF. V gene TRBV27 combines with J gene TRBJ1-1; TCRdb selects TRBD1, and the lack of DNA leaves this call unchecked. The germline V gene encodes CDR1 MNHEY and CDR2 SMNVEV (reference sequence). The CDR3 loop spans 15 amino acids.

The chain joins TRBV14 to TRBJ2-3; with no DNA, the TCRdb D assignment of TRBD2 cannot be verified. This CDR3 has 15 residues. From germline, CDR1 is SGHDN and CDR2 FVKESK. CDR3 sequence reads: CASSLFLADTDTQYF.

The V gene is TRBV27, the J gene TRBJ2-2. CDR3 length: 15 residues. CDR1 and CDR2 from the germline V gene are MNHEY and SMNVEV (reference sequence). This CDR3 reads CASRMVSGATGELFF.

The CDR3 is CASSESLSTEQYF. The chain couples TRBV10-1 to TRBJ2-7. Germline V gives CDR1 WNHNN, CDR2 SYGVQD (reference sequence). The CDR3 length is 13 residues.

This chain connects TRBV19 to TRBJ2-4; TCRdb selects TRBD1, and the lack of DNA leaves this call unchecked. The CDR3 is 14 residues long. The germline CDR1 and CDR2 sequences are LNHDA and SQIVND (reference sequence). Here the CDR3 reads CASRGTGAKNIQYF.

The chain recombines TRBV5-1 with TRBJ2-5; TCRdb proposes TRBD2, but this gene call is untestable without DNA. The CDR3 is 16 residues long. In germline, CDR1 is SGHRS, CDR2 YFSETQ. This chain's CDR3 is CASSLSEAGVWETQYF.

The CDR3: CASSQGTGNSNQPQHF. The rearrangement uses TRBV4-2 and TRBJ1-5; absent DNA, TCRdb's TRBD1 call cannot be checked. Germline CDR1 and CDR2: LGHNA and YNFKEQ. CDR3 length equals 16 residues.

The chain combines TRBV30 with TRBJ2-1. The CDR3 has 16 amino acids. CDR1 and CDR2 from the germline V gene are GTSNPN and SVGIG (reference sequence). This chain's CDR3 is CAWSVRGLSSYNEQFF.

The chain carries TRBV5-6 and TRBJ1-1. This CDR3 comprises 13 residues. Germline loops: CDR1 SGHDT, CDR2 YYEEEE. The CDR3 here is CASSSLNRSEAFF.

The chain is built from TRBV10-3 and TRBJ2-1; there is no DNA to check the TCRdb D call of TRBD2. This CDR3 spans 19 amino acids. CDR1 is ENHRY and CDR2 is SYGVKD in the germline V gene. CDR3 sequence: CAIMTSSGTSGNSYNEQFF.

This chain links TRBV12-3 or TRBV12-4 with TRBJ2-1; TCRdb designates TRBD2, a call that cannot be tested without DNA. The CDR3 loop spans 15 amino acids. The chain's CDR3 is CASSPGGSGNNEQFF.

The V and J genes are TRBV5-1 and TRBJ2-5; the TRBD2 assignment by TCRdb is unverifiable without DNA. Germline V gene data show CDR1 as SGHRS and CDR2 as YFSETQ. The CDR3 totals 15 residues. The CDR3 spells CASSLTSGEGSTQYF.